Sequencing of this T cell receptor beta chain was carried out in a study of vaccination and CD4 T cells after COVID-19. Findings and caveats of the study: Spike mono-reactivity was shown by 304 of 307 vaccine-specific clones in convalescent patients.

At the Johns Hopkins FTIC core, DNA taken from cultured CD4+ T cells was sequenced by way of the Oncomine TCR Beta short-read assay. Investigators obtained genomic DNA by extraction from cultured CD4+ T cells. TCRdb re-called the PCR reads through MiXCR, storing one row per CDR3 protein. The repertoire includes 15,000 to 20,000 distinct CDR3 sequences, around two fifths of them detected once, and around 12% sits in the top ten. Trimming stripped 8 bases from V and 5 bases from J, with 4 bases between. The CDR3 contains 10 residues. CDR1 and CDR2 (germline): SNHLY, FYNNEI. This clonotype came up a few times. No antigen is known for it. Treatment defined: roughly 10-day PBMC culture with coronavirus spike peptide pools or control peptides (ViraFEST assay).

The TCR sequence derives from a human donor who had recovered from COVID-19. Sequencing was carried out using CD4+ T cells from blood, cultured in vitro. This chain links TRBV2 with TRBJ2-4; the D is unclear. Written as DNA, the CDR3 is TGTGCCAGCCGAGAAAACATTCAGTACTTC. Translating it yields CASRENIQYF.